Listed below are T cell receptor beta chains from one sample, sequenced in a study of Tregs in tolerant kidney transplant recipients. Libraries were prepared by immunoSEQ multiplex PCR; TCRdb keeps only in-frame clonotypes and omits some of them. The table lists tens of thousands of clones, roughly nine tenths of them singletons. Sample: Tregs from blood. These receptor sequences come from a human donor in good health. The CDR3 runs from the conserved cysteine through the conserved F or W. Each record gives: V gene, J gene, CDR3 protein.

TRBV15	TRBJ2-4	CATSTWGGDLAKNIQYF
TRBV19	TRBJ2-3	CASRLAVTDTQYF
TRBV9	TRBJ2-2	CASSPRGAGGTGELFF
TRBV7-9	TRBJ1-1	CASSFSRGTEAFF
TRBV4-1	TRBJ2-7	CASSPQSQAEGEQYF
TRBV5-4	TRBJ1-2	CATTSGTEIGYTF
TRBV10-1	TRBJ2-1	CASSNARTSGSPKEQFF
TRBV5-6	TRBJ2-5	CASSLLAGEEETQYF
TRBV6-5	TRBJ1-3	CASSRQRSGNTIYF
TRBV18	TRBJ2-7	CASSPGPLGFDEQYF
TRBV21-1	TRBJ2-1	CASSKESSGSPGNNEQFF
TRBV7-8	TRBJ2-5	CASSSDRGTKETQYF
TRBV19	TRBJ1-2	CASSIRGQGWFYGYTF
TRBV5-5	TRBJ1-2	CASSRFRDLQTWGYTF
TRBV6-1	TRBJ1-3	CASPGAGNTIYF
TRBV5-1	NA	CASSWPSGGGYEQYF
TRBV19	TRBJ1-1	CASSRYTEAFF
TRBV2	TRBJ2-1	CASSPEQGNEQFF
TRBV10-3	TRBJ2-3	CAISLGDTQYF
TRBV2	TRBJ1-2	CASRPETGEGGYTF
TRBV7-9	TRBJ1-6	CASSLEFIYSPLHF
TRBV5-4	TRBJ1-4	CASSPSPSRATNEKLFF
TRBV5-1	TRBJ1-4	CASSQMTGAGEKLFF
TRBV4-2	TRBJ2-6	CASSQDGTGSGANVLTF
TRBV18	TRBJ2-1	CASSPAADNEQFF
TRBV19	TRBJ2-5	CASSTRTGGKTQYF